This entry lists 8 T cell receptor beta chains sequenced from one sample in a study of PD-1 blockade in classical Hodgkin lymphoma. With no exception, relapse followed autologous stem cell transplantation in all patients, and brentuximab vedotin exposure varied. Data came from immunoSEQ multiplex PCR; TCRdb stores just in-frame clones and leaves some out. This table has 14,000 or so clones, around 82% appearing once. This specimen consisted of peripheral blood mononuclear cells (PBMCs), obtained at baseline. These receptors were collected from a human donor with classical Hodgkin lymphoma.

The chain links TRBV2 to TRBJ1-6; no reliable D call. V was trimmed by 3 bases and J by 0 bases, leaving 12 bases between them. Per germline, CDR1 SNHLY and CDR2 FYNNEI. This CDR3 is built from 17 residues. The CDR3 DNA reads TGTGCCAGCAGTGACGAGTCCTCAAGCTCCTATAATTCACCCCTCCACTTT. Amino acids: CASSDESSSSYNSPLHF.

The chain recombines TRBV10-3 with TRBJ2-5; no reliable D call. CDR3 length: 12 amino acids. V was clipped by 2 bases and J by 1 base, with 2 bases between them. Germline CDR1 is ENHRY and CDR2 is SYGVKD. Written as DNA, the CDR3 is TGTGCCATCAGTGAGAGCCAAGAGACCCAGTACTTC. This sequence encodes CAISESQETQYF.

The chain recombines TRBV27 with TRBJ1-6; weak D call: TRBD1 (5 bases). Germline V gene data show CDR1 as MNHEY and CDR2 as SMNVEV (reference sequence). This CDR3 is 14 amino acids long. Trimming stripped 2 bases from V and 6 bases from J, with 8 bases between. The CDR3 coding sequence is TGTGCCAGCAGTTTAGCGGGGCTTAATTCACCCCTCCACTTT. It codes for CASSLAGLNSPLHF.

The J gene is TRBJ1-2, the V gene TRBV7-6; 8 bases are shared with TRBD1. This CDR3 spans 15 amino acids. Germline V lookup: CDR1 SGHVS, CDR2 FNYEAQ. Losses at the gene ends were 2 bases for V and 3 bases for J; bases not matched to a gene: 5. The CDR3 DNA is TGTGCCAGCAGCTTATCAACGACAGGGGACTATGGCTACACCTTC. The encoded protein is CASSLSTTGDYGYTF.

CDR3 sequence reads: CASSSGTQYQPQHF. The CDR3 DNA reads as TGCGCCAGCAGCTCCGGGACACAGTATCAGCCCCAGCATTTT. V is TRBV4-1 and J is TRBJ1-5, with a possible D match to TRBD1 (6 bases). Germline V gene data show CDR1 as MGHRA and CDR2 as YSYEKL. The CDR3 is made up of 14 amino acids. Trimming cost V 5 bases and J 5 bases, with 13 bases left between them.

In this sample, this clone turned up a few times. The CDR3 region is CASSLQGFLGTDTQYF. CDR3 bases: TGTGCCAGCAGTTTGCAGGGGTTTCTGGGCACAGATACGCAGTATTTT. The chain employs TRBV27 and TRBJ2-3; D is possibly TRBD1 (6 bases). V dropped 3 bases and J dropped 1 base, with 14 bases sitting between them. CDR1 MNHEY and CDR2 SMNVEV come from the germline V gene (reference sequence). This CDR3 spans 16 amino acids.

In the case of this clone: A junction boundary mismatches the germline segment, possibly from a read error. The chain recombines TRBV19 with TRBJ1-5; the match to TRBD1 covers 11 bases. This CDR3 spans 13 amino acids. Germline CDR1 is LNHDA and CDR2 is SQIVND (reference sequence). DNA for the CDR3: TGTGCCAGTAGGGGGACAGGGGGTCAGTCCCAGCATTTT. It translates to CASRGTGGQSQHF.

This rearrangement joins TRBV10-1 to TRBJ1-1; 7 nucleotides match TRBD1. The germline V gene encodes CDR1 WNHNN and CDR2 SYGVQD (reference sequence). V shed 3 bases, J shed 5 bases, and the junction held 3 bases outside the gene matches. CDR3 length equals 13 residues. The CDR3 DNA follows: TGCGCCAGCAGTGACGAGGGGGCAACTGAAGCTTTCTTT. Its translation: CASSDEGATEAFF.